What follows are 14 T cell receptor beta chains derived from one specimen sequenced in a study of CD8 T cells in ankylosing spondylitis (dated by TCRdb to 2015 to 2018). Library preparation employed 5' RACE. The reads were generated on an Illumina HiSeq 2500. The public reads were run again by TCRdb, first through fastp at Q25 and then through MiXCR, and only productive beta chains were kept. Rows matching on CDR3 protein sequence are summarized as one entry with the most common DNA and genes. This sample is represented by about 240,000 distinct CDR3 sequences; over 7% of them were singletons. Together, the top ten hold 4.8% of the sample. Sequencing was carried out using blood, either unsorted or a sorted T cell fraction (not recorded which). The receptors were sampled from a female donor with ankylosing spondylitis or in good health (not recorded which).

The gene calls are TRBV14 and TRBJ2-5; D ambiguous. V gave up 2 bases and J gave up 1 base, with 5 bases separating them. The CDR3 has 13 residues. The germline V gene has CDR1 SGHDN and CDR2 FVKESK. The CDR3 region has the DNA TGTGCCAGCAGCCAATGGGGCCAAGAGACCCAGTACTTC. Amino acids: CASSQWGQETQYF.

This clonotype has at least ten counts. The J gene is TRBJ2-5, the V gene TRBV4-2, with TRBD1 identical over 8 bases. With V trimmed by 5 bases and J by 5 bases, 7 bases remained unmatched. The CDR3 extends over 14 amino acids. Germline V lookup: CDR1 LGHNA, CDR2 YNFKEQ. The CDR3 loop is CASSSDRGRETQYF. The CDR3, as DNA: TGTGCCAGCAGCTCTGACAGGGGACGGGAGACCCAGTACTTC.

With respect to this clonotype: A read error may explain this, as a much larger clone is one base away. V usage is TRBV4-3 and J usage is TRBJ1-2, with TRBD1 as a possible D gene (5 bases). The germline CDR1 and CDR2 sequences are LGHNA and YSLEER. This CDR3 comprises 14 residues. V lost 0 bases, J lost 8 bases, and 13 bases lay in between. The CDR3 region has the DNA TGCGCCAGCAGCCAAGATGCAGGGTGGGGCGGCTACACCTTC. This encodes CASSQDAGWGGYTF.

This clonotype was counted at least ten times. The chain couples TRBV29-1 to TRBJ2-1; 7 bases line up with TRBD2. The CDR3 runs 14 residues. Germline values: CDR1 SQVTM, CDR2 ANQGSEA. V shed 4 bases and J 0 bases; nucleotides not matched to a gene: 3. The CDR3 nucleotides read TGCAGCGTTGGCGGGGGAAGCTCCTACAATGAGCAGTTCTTC. Amino acids: CSVGGGSSYNEQFF.

This clonotype has ten or more counts. The gene calls are TRBV6-5 and TRBJ2-5; D remains ambiguous. Germline CDR1 MNHEY, CDR2 SVGAGI. This CDR3 spans 11 amino acids. V lost 7 bases, J lost 2 bases, and 5 bases lay in between. The CDR3 bases are TGTGCCAGCACCAGGCAAGAGACCCAGTACTTC. It is translated as CASTRQETQYF.

There are many counts of this clonotype. The genes are TRBV29-1 and TRBJ2-5; D is possibly TRBD1 or TRBD2 (5 bases each). CDR1 and CDR2 from the germline V gene are SQVTM and ANQGSEA. This CDR3 spans 14 amino acids. The V and J ends lost 8 bases and 10 bases respectively, with 26 bases between them. CDR3 sequence (DNA): TGCAGCACTAGGGACGACAGAGGGGTAAGGCGCCAGTACTTC. Translating gives CSTRDDRGVRRQYF.

This clonotype was counted at least ten times. The chain uses TRBV20-1 and TRBJ2-5; 12 nucleotides line up with TRBD2. J lost 2 bases, V lost 2 bases, and 6 bases had no gene match. The germline V gene has CDR1 DFQATT and CDR2 SNEGSKA (reference sequence). The CDR3 totals 16 residues. The CDR3 nucleotides read TGCAGTGCTAGAAGCTCTAGCGGGAGGGGGCAAGAGACCCAGTACTTC. Protein: CSARSSSGRGQETQYF.

This clonotype was counted ten times or more. This chain links TRBV5-1 with TRBJ1-1; D unresolved. V shed 4 bases and J shed 7 bases, with 23 bases lying between them. The CDR3 extends over 16 amino acids. Germline-derived CDR1 and CDR2 are SGHRS and YFSETQ. The CDR3 DNA reads as TGCGCCAGCAGCCCGGAGGCAGGTGAGGTTTTCGGTGAAGCTTTCTTT. Translation gives CASSPEAGEVFGEAFF.

This clonotype was picked up many times. This chain connects TRBV6-1 to TRBJ2-1; D might be TRBD2 (6 bases). Germline loops: CDR1 MNHNS, CDR2 SASEGT. V lost 6 bases and J 2 bases, leaving 14 bases between the germline ends. CDR3 size: 15 residues. CDR3 sequence (DNA): TGTGCCAGCAGGAGCGGAGGGGAGGCCTACAATGAGCAGTTCTTC. Protein sequence: CASRSGGEAYNEQFF.

The table lists this clonotype with many counts. The chain couples TRBV11-2 to TRBJ2-3; 10 nucleotides line up with TRBD1. Germline assignment: CDR1 SGHAT and CDR2 FQNNGV. This CDR3 contains 16 residues. With V trimmed by 5 bases and J by 6 bases, 11 bases remained unmatched. Here the CDR3 DNA reads TGTGCCAGCAGCCCGCGACAGGGGGCATTTTTGGATACGCAGTATTTT. This translates into CASSPRQGAFLDTQYF. Supplemented by reference TRBV11-2 and TRBJ2-3, the full variable domain reads EAGVAQSPRYKIIEKRQSVAFWCNPISGHATLYWYQQILGQGPKLLIQFQNNGVVDDSQLPKDRFSAERLKGVDSTLKIQPAKLEDSAVYLCASSPRQGAFLDTQYFGPGTRLTVL.

This clonotype has at least ten counts. The chain uses TRBV5-1 and TRBJ2-1; tentatively, D is TRBD2 (5 bases). Germline V gene lookup returns CDR1 SGHRS and CDR2 YFSETQ. The length of the CDR3 is 12 residues. Trimming cost V 6 bases and J 7 bases, with 11 bases left between them. This CDR3 is CASKEVLNEQFF. CDR3 coding DNA: TGCGCCAGCAAGGAGGTCTTAAATGAGCAGTTCTTC.

The sample holds a few counts of this clonotype. J is TRBJ2-3 and V is TRBV5-4; D is unresolved. The CDR3 has 14 residues. The ends were cut back, 2 bases at V and 5 bases at J, with 12 bases in the middle. Looked up from germline, CDR1 is SGHNT and CDR2 is YYREEE (reference sequence). The CDR3 coding sequence is TGTGCCAGCAGCTTAGTTGATTGGCAAGATACGCAGTATTTT. This codes for CASSLVDWQDTQYF.

This clonotype was seen many times. The rearrangement uses TRBV4-1 and TRBJ2-2; D gene unclear. Between the trimmed V and J ends, which lost 0 bases and 6 bases, there was a span of 5 bases. This CDR3 spans 13 amino acids. The V gene's germline CDR1 is MGHRA and CDR2 YSYEKL. DNA for the CDR3: TGCGCCAGCAGCCAAGATCTGGCCGGGGAGCTGTTTTTT. Translating gives CASSQDLAGELFF.

This clonotype showed up just a few times. The chain combines TRBV2 with TRBJ2-3, with 8 bases matching TRBD2. CDR3 length equals 14 residues. Germline V gives CDR1 SNHLY, CDR2 FYNNEI. Unmatched junction bases numbered 3, after V lost 5 bases and J lost 2 bases. In DNA form, the CDR3 reads TGTGCCAGCAGTCCGACTAGCGACACAGATACGCAGTATTTT. Encoded protein: CASSPTSDTDTQYF.